These 2 T cell receptor beta chains came from one sample sequenced in a study of blood T cell repertoires in COVID-19. Profiled with immunoSEQ multiplex PCR; TCRdb holds only in-frame clones, not every one. The sample yields about 230,000 clones, about nine tenths seen once. Source material: peripheral blood. The receptors shown here come from a man aged 50 or older with COVID-19, enrolled during active disease.

This clone was seen a few times. The J gene is TRBJ1-1, the V gene TRBV19; the D is unclear. CDR1 is LNHDA, CDR2 SQIVND, per germline (reference sequence). Trimming pared 3 bases from V and 1 base from J, leaving 9 bases between. The CDR3 loop spans 14 amino acids. The CDR3 sequence is CASSMRDQNTEAFF. In nucleotides, the CDR3 is TGTGCCAGTAGTATGCGGGATCAGAACACTGAAGCTTTCTTT.

The chain uses TRBV24-1 and TRBJ2-7; TRBD1 matches 7 bases. The CDR3 is 14 residues long. The germline V gene encodes CDR1 KGHDR and CDR2 SFDVKD. V was clipped by 7 bases and J by 2 bases; unmatched bases: 7. The CDR3 loop is CATRHRDRTYEQYF. The CDR3 bases are TGTGCCACCAGGCACCGGGACAGAACCTACGAGCAGTACTTC.